Each of the 16 T cell receptor beta chains below was sequenced from the same sample in a study of cytomegalovirus exposure and HLA in healthy donors. Use of 60 Vbeta and 13 Jbeta primers characterized the PCR. Repertoires were generated with immunoSEQ multiplex PCR, while TCRdb's copy carries only in-frame clones and drops some. The sample holds roughly 110,000 clones, about 74% seen once. The sample was PBMCs. The receptor set was obtained from a woman aged 40 to 50 in good health and CMV-seropositive.

The V and J genes are TRBV2 and TRBJ1-1; the match to TRBD1 covers 8 bases. From germline, CDR1 is SNHLY and CDR2 FYNNEI. V was pared by 6 bases and J by 1 base, with 4 bases of the junction left unmatched. This CDR3 has 14 amino acids. DNA for the CDR3: TGTGCCAGCAGAGCGGGACAGGCGAACACTGAAGCTTTCTTT. Its protein product is CASRAGQANTEAFF.

The V call is TRBV5-4, the J call TRBJ1-2; 7 bases line up with TRBD1. Germline V gene data show CDR1 as SGHNT and CDR2 as YYREEE (reference sequence). The V gene end was trimmed by 1 base and the J gene end by 4 bases; junction bases not matched to a gene: 4. The CDR3 covers 14 residues. The CDR3 coding sequence is TGTGCCAGCAGCTTGTCAAACAGGGGCTATGGCTACACCTTC. It encodes CASSLSNRGYGYTF.

In its sample, this clone was seen once. The rearrangement uses TRBV9 and TRBJ2-1; possible D gene TRBD2, 7 bases. This CDR3 is built from 13 residues. The germline gives CDR1 SGDLS, CDR2 YYNGEE. The V end lost 5 bases, the J end lost 6 bases, and 12 bases lay between the germline ends. CDR3 in DNA: TGTGCCAGCAGTCTCGGGGGGCTCAATGAGCAGTTCTTC. It specifies CASSLGGLNEQFF.

For the CDR3, the DNA is TGCGCCAGCAGCCAGACGGGGGGATACTCCTACGAGCAGTACTTC. Its protein product is CASSQTGGYSYEQYF. The chain combines TRBV4-1 with TRBJ2-7, with 7 bases matching TRBD2. CDR1 and CDR2 (germline): MGHRA, YSYEKL. This CDR3 is built from 15 residues. J lost 0 bases, V lost 3 bases, and 5 bases had no gene match.

The gene calls are TRBV7-4 and TRBJ2-3, with TRBD2 identical over 11 bases. The V segment lost 6 bases and the J segment 3 bases; nucleotides outside the gene matches: 5. Per the germline V gene, CDR1 is SGHVT and CDR2 is SQSDAQ. The CDR3 length is 15 residues. DNA for the CDR3: TGTGCCAGCAGGGTAGCGGGGGGGAAGACAGATACGCAGTATTTT. Amino acids: CASRVAGGKTDTQYF.

CDR3 sequence: CASSQDRAGEAFF. CDR3 DNA sequence: TGCGCCAGCAGCCAAGACAGGGCTGGTGAAGCTTTCTTT. The V and J genes are TRBV4-3 and TRBJ1-1; D is possibly TRBD1 (5 bases). Germline CDR1 reads LGHNA; CDR2 reads YSLEER. V lost 0 bases and J lost 7, with 9 bases in between. The CDR3 is 13 amino acids.

This clone was recorded once. Sequence at one end of the junction differs from germline and may be a read error. The chain recombines TRBV10-3 with TRBJ1-2; no firm D call. Looked up from germline, CDR1 is ENHRY and CDR2 is SYGVKD. This CDR3 comprises 12 residues. Here the CDR3 reads CAVSPGEGGYTF. CDR3 sequence (DNA): TGTGCCGTCAGTCCGGGCGAGGGAGGCTACACCTTC.

This clone has only a few counts. This rearrangement joins TRBV30 to TRBJ1-2, with D perhaps TRBD1 (5 bases). Germline loops: CDR1 GTSNPN, CDR2 SVGIG (reference sequence). The CDR3 is made up of 13 amino acids. V was trimmed by 0 bases and J by 5 bases, leaving 10 bases between them. CDR3 coding DNA: TGTGCCTGGAGTGTACGGCAGGGTTATGGCTACACCTTC. Encoded protein: CAWSVRQGYGYTF.

This clone appeared a single time. The chain is built from TRBV9 and TRBJ1-1, with D possibly matching TRBD1 (5 bases). CDR1 and CDR2 from the germline V gene are SGDLS and YYNGEE. The CDR3 is 14 amino acids. Trimming took off 0 bases at V and 6 bases at J, with 12 bases between the two ends. The CDR3 nucleotides are TGTGCCAGCAGCGTAGATCCAGGGCGCCCTGAAGCTTTCTTT. It translates to CASSVDPGRPEAFF.

This clone has only a few counts. The chain joins TRBV6-5 to TRBJ2-7; 9 bases align to TRBD1. This CDR3 spans 15 amino acids. The V gene end was trimmed by 2 bases and the J gene end by 5 bases; junction bases not matched to a gene: 7. The V gene's germline CDR1 is MNHEY and CDR2 SVGAGI. This chain's CDR3 is CASSYRGQGMNEQYF. The CDR3 region has the DNA TGTGCCAGCAGTTACAGAGGACAGGGGATGAACGAGCAGTACTTC.

This rearrangement joins TRBV27 to TRBJ2-7; 7 bases align to TRBD1. The CDR3 length is 17 residues. CDR1 MNHEY and CDR2 SMNVEV come from the germline V gene (reference sequence). J gave up 4 bases and V 0 bases, and 12 bases lay outside the gene matches. CDR3 amino acids: CASSLSDFRDSPYEQYF. Written as DNA, the CDR3 is TGTGCCAGCAGTTTATCCGATTTTAGGGACAGTCCTTACGAGCAGTACTTC.

The CDR3 region is CASSELGQGTFF. DNA of the CDR3: TGTGCCAGCAGTGAATTGGGACAGGGAACTTTCTTT. The chain uses TRBV2 and TRBJ1-1; 9 bases agree with TRBD1. This CDR3 is built from 12 residues. V lost 2 bases, J lost 12 bases, and 4 bases stayed unmatched. Germline-derived CDR1 and CDR2 are SNHLY and FYNNEI.

The CDR3 DNA reads TGCGCCAGCCAGGTCCAGGGGGCGTCTGAAGCTTTCTTT. As protein: CASQVQGASEAFF. The chain is built from TRBV5-1 and TRBJ1-1; 8 bases line up with TRBD1. With V trimmed by 7 bases and J by 6 bases, 8 bases remained unmatched. The CDR3 sequence is 13 residues long. In germline, CDR1 is SGHRS, CDR2 YFSETQ.

The rearrangement joins TRBV5-1 to TRBJ1-6; D not certain. The CDR3 contains 13 residues. Germline V gene lookup returns CDR1 SGHRS and CDR2 YFSETQ. Trimming shortened V by 0 bases and J by 7 bases, and 5 bases separated the two germline ends. DNA of the CDR3: TGCGCCAGCAGCTTGGAGACAAATTCACCCCTCCACTTT. Translation gives CASSLETNSPLHF.

The chain links TRBV30 to TRBJ1-2; 10 positions match TRBD1. Germline V gene sequence: CDR1 GTSNPN, CDR2 SVGIG (reference sequence). The CDR3 extends over 13 amino acids. V was pared by 5 bases and J by 1 base, with 1 base of the junction left unmatched. CDR3 bases: TGTGCCTGGGGGACAGGGGATAACTATGGCTACACCTTC. Its protein product is CAWGTGDNYGYTF.

The J gene is TRBJ1-2, the V gene TRBV4-2, with D uncertain. The CDR3 runs 15 residues. The V and J ends lost 1 base and 4 bases respectively, with 13 bases between them. Looked up from germline, CDR1 is LGHNA and CDR2 is YNFKEQ. CDR3 sequence: CASSQGGGYGYGYTF. The CDR3 DNA is TGTGCCAGCAGCCAAGGAGGAGGGTATGGCTATGGCTACACCTTC.